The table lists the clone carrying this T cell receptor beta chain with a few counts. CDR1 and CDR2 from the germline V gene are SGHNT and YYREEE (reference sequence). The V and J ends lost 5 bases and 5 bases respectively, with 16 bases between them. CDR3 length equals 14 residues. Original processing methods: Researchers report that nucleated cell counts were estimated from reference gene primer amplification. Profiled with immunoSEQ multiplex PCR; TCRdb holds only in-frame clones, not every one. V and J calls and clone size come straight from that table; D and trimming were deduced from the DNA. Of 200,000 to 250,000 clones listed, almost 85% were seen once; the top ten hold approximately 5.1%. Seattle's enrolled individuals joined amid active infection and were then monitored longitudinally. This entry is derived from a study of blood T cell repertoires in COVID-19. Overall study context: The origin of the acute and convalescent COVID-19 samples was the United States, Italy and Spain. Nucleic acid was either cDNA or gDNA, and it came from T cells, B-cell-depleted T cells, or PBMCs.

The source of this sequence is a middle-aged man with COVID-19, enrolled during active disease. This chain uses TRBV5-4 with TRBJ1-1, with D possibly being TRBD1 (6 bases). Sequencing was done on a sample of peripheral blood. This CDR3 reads CASRTGGGSTEAFF. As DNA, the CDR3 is TGTGCCAGCAGGACGGGGGGCGGTAGTACTGAAGCTTTCTTT.